The 27 T cell receptor beta chains below all came from one sample that was sequenced in a study of cytomegalovirus exposure and HLA in healthy donors. Researchers ran the PCR with 60 Vbeta and 13 Jbeta primers. The data were produced by immunoSEQ multiplex PCR, yet TCRdb's version contains in-frame clones alone and is incomplete. The sample has 150,000 to 200,000 clones, about 75% seen once. The sequenced sample consisted of PBMCs. The receptors stem from a man between 40 and 49 years old in good health and CMV-seropositive.

This clone was observed a handful of times. The chain has TRBV6-4 and TRBJ2-3, with TRBD1 as a possible D gene (5 bases). This CDR3 is built from 14 residues. Germline CDR1 and CDR2: MRHNA and SNTAGT. Between the trimmed V and J ends, which lost 2 bases and 1 base, there was a span of 7 bases. The CDR3 DNA follows: TGTGCCAGCAGTGACGGGGCGGGCACAGATACGCAGTATTTT. This codes for CASSDGAGTDTQYF.

V usage is TRBV7-3 and J usage is TRBJ1-2; 7 bases line up with TRBD1. The CDR3 consists of 12 residues. Germline assignment: CDR1 SGHTA and CDR2 FQGTGA. The J segment lost 9 bases and the V segment lost 5 bases, leaving 6 bases of the junction unmatched. The CDR3, as DNA: TGTGCCAGCAGCGCAGACAGGGTCAGCTACACCTTC. It is translated as CASSADRVSYTF. Together with reference TRBV7-3 and TRBJ1-2, the CDR3 gives the full variable domain: GAGVSQTPSNKVTEKGKYVELRCDPISGHTALYWYRQSLGQGPEFLIYFQGTGAADDSGLPNDRFFAVRPEGSVSTLKIQRTERGDSAVYLCASSADRVSYTFGSGTRLTVV.

This chain joins TRBV18 and TRBJ1-1; D is undetermined. CDR1 and CDR2 (germline): KGHSH, LQKENI. Trimming left V 6 bases short and J 8 bases short, with 13 bases between. The CDR3 has 12 residues. CDR3 DNA sequence: TGTGCCAGCTCCCCGGCGGCAGAGGAAGCTTTCTTT. Translating gives CASSPAAEEAFF. The entire variable domain, with the rest obtained from reference TRBV18 and TRBJ1-1, is as follows: NAGVMQNPRHLVRRRGQEARLRCSPMKGHSHVYWYRQLPEEGLKFMVYLQKENIIDESGMPKERFSAEFPKEGPSILRIQQVVRGDSAAYFCASSPAAEEAFFGQGTRLTVV.

The chain combines TRBV7-2 with TRBJ2-1, with 9 bases fitting TRBD2. Germline trimming cut 5 bases from V and 2 bases from J; bases unmatched to any gene: 4. The CDR3 is made up of 15 amino acids. The germline gives CDR1 SGHTA, CDR2 FQGNSA. This CDR3 is CASSPTSGPYNEQFF. The DNA of the CDR3 is TGTGCCAGCAGCCCGACTAGCGGACCCTACAATGAGCAGTTCTTC. The complete variable domain, with remaining parts taken from reference TRBV7-2 and TRBJ2-1, reads GAGVSQSPSNKVTEKGKDVELRCDPISGHTALYWYRQSLGQGLEFLIYFQGNSAPDKSGLPSDRFSAERTGGSVSTLTIQRTQQEDSAVYLCASSPTSGPYNEQFFGPGTRLTVL.

The J gene is TRBJ2-1, the V gene TRBV9; the match to TRBD2 covers 9 bases. With 0 bases clipped from V and 10 bases from J, the junction kept 8 bases outside the gene matches. The CDR3 totals 15 residues. Per germline, CDR1 SGDLS and CDR2 YYNGEE. The chain's CDR3 is CASSVEGGRAGEQFF. CDR3 DNA: TGTGCCAGCAGCGTAGAAGGCGGGAGGGCGGGCGAGCAGTTCTTC.

This chain joins TRBV30 and TRBJ2-7, with TRBD2 matching over 9 bases. Germline trimming cut 0 bases from V and 7 bases from J; bases unmatched to any gene: 13. CDR3 length: 16 residues. Germline CDR1 GTSNPN, CDR2 SVGIG (reference sequence). CDR3 residues: CAWSVGKGLAFREQYF. The CDR3 coding sequence is TGTGCCTGGAGTGTTGGAAAGGGACTAGCATTCAGGGAGCAGTACTTC.

The V gene is TRBV11-3, the J gene TRBJ2-1; 11 bases are shared with TRBD2. The V gene end was trimmed by 5 bases and the J gene end by 0 bases; junction bases not matched to a gene: 12. Germline CDR1 and CDR2: SGHNT and YENEEA. CDR3 length: 19 residues. CDR3 in amino acids: CASSGGTSGGGSSYNEQFF. CDR3 bases: TGTGCCAGCAGCGGGGGGACTAGCGGCGGAGGAAGCTCCTACAATGAGCAGTTCTTC.

The chain has TRBV12-5 and TRBJ2-2; 9 bases line up with TRBD2. Germline V gene lookup returns CDR1 LGHNT and CDR2 FRNRAP. CDR3 length equals 16 residues. The trim removed 0 bases at V and 5 bases at J, leaving 4 bases unmatched. The CDR3, as DNA: TGTGCTAGTGGTTTGGTAGGGCTAGCGGGAACCGGGGAGCTGTTTTTT. Amino acid sequence: CASGLVGLAGTGELFF. The full variable domain, rest sourced from reference TRBV12-5 and TRBJ2-2, is DARVTQTPRHKVTEMGQEVTMRCQPILGHNTVFWYRQTMMQGLELLAYFRNRAPLDDSGMPKDRFSAEMPDATLATLKIQPSEPRDSAVYFCASGLVGLAGTGELFFGEGSRLTVL.

The rearrangement joins TRBV27 to TRBJ1-5; D is undetermined. Per germline, CDR1 MNHEY and CDR2 SMNVEV (reference sequence). The V and J ends lost 7 bases and 4 bases respectively, with 5 bases between them. This CDR3 region has 11 residues. The CDR3 here is CASTLNQPQHF. CDR3 sequence (DNA): TGTGCCAGCACCCTAAATCAGCCCCAGCATTTT.

The gene calls are TRBV5-4 and TRBJ2-3; 12 nucleotides align to TRBD2. Per germline, CDR1 SGHNT and CDR2 YYREEE (reference sequence). Trimming at V came to 0 bases and at J to 6 bases, leaving 2 bases not matched to a gene. This CDR3 contains 15 residues. The CDR3 is CASSLASGRADTQYF. CDR3 nucleotides: TGTGCCAGCAGCTTGGCTAGCGGGAGGGCGGATACGCAGTATTTT.

This clone showed up just a few times. The genes are TRBV6-5 and TRBJ2-7; D call uncertain. Between the trimmed V and J ends, which lost 7 bases and 5 bases, there was a span of 21 bases. This CDR3 is 15 amino acids long. Looked up from germline, CDR1 is MNHEY and CDR2 is SVGAGI. CDR3 sequence (DNA): TGTGCCAGCAAAAGGAGCAGCCAAGGTGGCCACGAGCAGTACTTC. Its translation: CASKRSSQGGHEQYF.

Points on this clone: The junction and the germline gene differ at one end; a read error may be behind it. The J gene is TRBJ2-4, the V gene TRBV2; tentatively, D is TRBD2 (7 bases). The CDR3 loop spans 15 amino acids. CDR1 SNHLY and CDR2 FYNNEI come from the germline V gene. The CDR3 DNA sequence: TGTGCCAGCAGTGAACGGGGGGCGACCAAAAACAGTCAGTACTTC. It codes for CASSERGATKNSQYF.

This chain links TRBV18 with TRBJ2-3; 8 nucleotides line up with TRBD1. V trimming: 2 bases; J trimming: 1 base; junction bases outside the gene matches: 5. The CDR3 totals 16 residues. Germline values: CDR1 KGHSH, CDR2 LQKENI. CDR3 nucleotide sequence: TGTGCCAGCTCACCAGGGACAGGCCGACGCACAGATACGCAGTATTTT. It codes for CASSPGTGRRTDTQYF.

The chain recombines TRBV7-2 with TRBJ2-7; 7 nucleotides align to TRBD1. V was clipped by 5 bases and J by 2 bases; unmatched bases: 9. Germline V gene sequence: CDR1 SGHTA, CDR2 FQGNSA. This CDR3 comprises 15 residues. The CDR3 region is CASSPRRDSTYEQYF. In DNA form, the CDR3 reads TGTGCCAGCAGCCCGAGACGGGACAGTACCTACGAGCAGTACTTC.

This chain connects TRBV6-5 to TRBJ2-1, with 7 bases fitting TRBD1. This CDR3 comprises 16 residues. Trimming at V came to 4 bases and at J to 8 bases, leaving 14 bases not matched to a gene. Germline CDR1 MNHEY, CDR2 SVGAGI. CDR3: CASSSSTDLGGDEQFF. Here the CDR3 DNA reads TGTGCCAGCAGTTCATCCACCGATCTAGGGGGCGATGAGCAGTTCTTC.

This rearrangement joins TRBV30 to TRBJ2-3, with D maybe TRBD1 (6 bases). Germline V lookup: CDR1 GTSNPN, CDR2 SVGIG (reference sequence). Deletions cut 7 bases from V and 2 bases from J, with 16 bases between. The CDR3 is 14 residues long. DNA for the CDR3: TGTGCCTCAACGAGGGGGACAATCACAGATACGCAGTATTTT. Translated: CASTRGTITDTQYF.

The chain carries TRBV2 and TRBJ2-5, with TRBD2 identical over 9 bases. This CDR3 has 15 residues. Losses at the gene ends were 1 base for V and 4 bases for J; bases not matched to a gene: 4. Germline-derived CDR1 and CDR2 are SNHLY and FYNNEI. The CDR3 sequence: CASSEGLAGRETQYF. In nucleotides, the CDR3 is TGTGCCAGCAGTGAAGGGCTAGCGGGAAGAGAGACCCAGTACTTC.

The CDR3 sequence is CAIRQGAGGPYEQYF. As DNA, the CDR3 is TGTGCCATCCGACAGGGAGCGGGAGGGCCCTACGAGCAGTACTTC. The chain carries TRBV10-3 and TRBJ2-7; 10 nucleotides line up with TRBD2. The junction had 9 bases not matched to a gene; V was cut back by 8 bases and J by 2 bases. The CDR3 extends over 15 amino acids. Germline V gene data show CDR1 as ENHRY and CDR2 as SYGVKD.

This chain joins TRBV14 and TRBJ2-3, with 7 bases that match TRBD2. With 0 bases clipped from V and 7 bases from J, the junction kept 10 bases outside the gene matches. This CDR3 is 16 amino acids long. Germline V CDR1 and CDR2: SGHDN, FVKESK. The CDR3, as DNA: TGTGCCAGCAGCCAAGATTATCGCGGGAGTTGGTATACGCAGTATTTT. Translation: CASSQDYRGSWYTQYF.

This clone was seen only a few times. The V gene is TRBV11-2, the J gene TRBJ2-3; 8 bases line up with TRBD2. The CDR3 extends over 15 amino acids. Germline V lookup: CDR1 SGHAT, CDR2 FQNNGV. V was clipped by 1 base and J by 3 bases; unmatched bases: 3. The CDR3, as DNA: TGTGCCAGCAGCTTAGGCGGGAGGAGGACAGATACGCAGTATTTT. It encodes CASSLGGRRTDTQYF.

The chain combines TRBV9 with TRBJ1-5; TRBD1 aligns across 10 bases. The trim removed 2 bases at V and 2 bases at J, leaving 1 base unmatched. Germline V gene data show CDR1 as SGDLS and CDR2 as YYNGEE. CDR3 length: 15 residues. CDR3: CASSVGTGGNQPQHF. The CDR3 DNA follows: TGTGCCAGCAGCGTCGGGACAGGGGGCAATCAGCCCCAGCATTTT.

This clone was counted once. The chain couples TRBV10-1 to TRBJ2-7; tentative D call: TRBD2 (5 bases). This CDR3 region has 12 residues. Looked up from germline, CDR1 is WNHNN and CDR2 is SYGVQD (reference sequence). Trimming pared 2 bases from V and 3 bases from J, leaving 5 bases between. Written as DNA, the CDR3 is TGCGCCAGCAGTGAGAGCGGCTACGAGCAGTACTTC. This sequence encodes CASSESGYEQYF.

J is TRBJ1-5 and V is TRBV6-5; D call uncertain. The germline V gene encodes CDR1 MNHEY and CDR2 SVGAGI. The CDR3 totals 14 residues. V lost 2 bases and J 2 bases, leaving 7 bases between the germline ends. In DNA form, the CDR3 reads TGTGCCAGCAGTTACAGCTATGGCAATCAGCCCCAGCATTTT. This sequence encodes CASSYSYGNQPQHF.

The rearrangement uses TRBV19 and TRBJ2-7, with D perhaps matching TRBD2 (6 bases). Germline loops: CDR1 LNHDA, CDR2 SQIVND (reference sequence). The CDR3 is 14 residues long. V was trimmed by 8 bases and J by 6 bases, leaving 20 bases between them. The CDR3 nucleotides read TGTGCCAGTGCGAAAGGGGCGGGAACCCGCGAGCAGTACTTC. Translation: CASAKGAGTREQYF.

The chain joins TRBV2 to TRBJ2-1; perhaps TRBD1 as D (6 bases). The CDR3 sequence is 10 residues long. In germline, CDR1 is SNHLY, CDR2 FYNNEI. The ends were cut back, 8 bases at V and 10 bases at J, with 9 bases in the middle. The CDR3 DNA is TGTGCCAGCGGGGGCGGGGAGCAGTTCTTC. Translation gives CASGGGEQFF.

V is TRBV30 and J is TRBJ2-6; weak D call: TRBD1 (6 bases). The V end was cut by 6 bases, the J end by 0 bases, with 9 bases between. Germline V lookup: CDR1 GTSNPN, CDR2 SVGIG (reference sequence). This CDR3 contains 14 residues. DNA for the CDR3: TGTGCCTGCAACAGGGCCTCTGGGGCCAACGTCCTGACTTTC. Translated, it gives CACNRASGANVLTF.

CDR3 loop: CASSLVTAGMNTEAFF. CDR3 DNA sequence: TGTGCCAGCAGTTTGGTGACAGCAGGAATGAACACTGAAGCTTTCTTT. The rearrangement joins TRBV27 to TRBJ1-1, with D possibly TRBD1 on 5 matching bases. From germline, CDR1 is MNHEY and CDR2 SMNVEV (reference sequence). The CDR3 is made up of 16 amino acids. V was cut by 3 bases and J by 0 bases, with 14 bases left in between.